One and the same sample provided the 15 T cell receptor beta chains below, sequenced in a study of blood T cells in healthy people across ages. The use of a sample-barcoded 5' primer and a J-beta primer mix characterized a second PCR of roughly 6 to 11 cycles. Using its own MiXCR run on the 5' RACE reads, TCRdb lists one record per CDR3 protein. The sample includes 750,000 to 950,000 distinct CDR3 sequences, about 27% of them seen just once. The data were also submitted as part of a second study, on T cells of mothers and their children.

Sequencing used blood. These receptor sequences come from a woman aged 40 to 50 in good health.

For this clonotype: Since a much larger clone is just one base distant, this may be a read error. V is TRBV7-2 and J is TRBJ2-7, with 8 bases fitting TRBD1. The tail of the sequence fits TRBJ2-4 better, so the J call may be wrong. Germline V gene lookup returns CDR1 SGHTA and CDR2 FQGNSA. The CDR3 has 15 residues. The CDR3 spells CANSAGQGTSDIQYF. The CDR3 coding sequence is TGTGCCAACAGCGCAGGACAGGGTACGTCAGACATTCAGTACTTC.

The chain uses TRBV10-3 and TRBJ2-1, with TRBD2 matching 8 bases. Germline trimming cut 10 bases from V and 4 bases from J; bases unmatched to any gene: 6. This CDR3 has 13 amino acids. Germline CDR1 ENHRY, CDR2 SYGVKD. The CDR3 DNA is TGTGCCACCGGGACTAGTTGGTACAATGAGCAGTTCTTC. Translating it yields CATGTSWYNEQFF.

This clonotype was detected many times. The rearrangement uses TRBV3-1 and TRBJ2-7, with D tentatively TRBD2 (6 bases). CDR1 is LGHDT and CDR2 is YNNKEL in the germline V gene (reference sequence). The CDR3 consists of 16 residues. V was pared by 1 base and J by 2 bases, with 15 bases between. CDR3 bases: TGTGCCAGCAGCCAAGCAAAACACGGACTAACCTACGAGCAGTACTTC. This encodes CASSQAKHGLTYEQYF.

The V call is TRBV5-1, the J call TRBJ2-7, with 8 positions matching TRBD1. Germline-derived CDR1 and CDR2 are SGHRS and YFSETQ. This CDR3 has 15 amino acids. The J segment lost 6 bases and the V segment lost 5 bases, leaving 13 bases of the junction unmatched. The CDR3 loop reads CASSRGTGEAFEQYF. For the CDR3, the DNA is TGCGCCAGCAGTCGCGGGACAGGAGAGGCGTTCGAGCAGTACTTC.

This clonotype showed up just a few times. The V and J genes are TRBV20-1 and TRBJ2-3; 8 nucleotides align to TRBD1. Per the germline V gene, CDR1 is DFQATT and CDR2 is SNEGSKA (reference sequence). The CDR3 sequence is 16 residues long. The V gene end was trimmed by 0 bases and the J gene end by 1 base; junction bases not matched to a gene: 6. CDR3 in DNA: TGCAGTGCTAGAGACCCCAGGGGGCCCCGCACAGATACGCAGTATTTT. It yields the protein CSARDPRGPRTDTQYF.

The rearrangement uses TRBV12-3 or TRBV12-4 and TRBJ1-6; the D is unclear. With 4 bases removed from V and 4 bases from J, the gap between germline ends came to 17 bases. This CDR3 is 17 amino acids long. CDR3 sequence reads: CASSYKASWYYNSPLHF. The CDR3 bases are TGTGCCAGCAGTTACAAAGCCTCTTGGTATTATAATTCACCCCTCCACTTT.

The chain joins TRBV19 to TRBJ1-5; TRBD1 is a possible D gene (6 bases). The length of the CDR3 is 15 residues. V was trimmed by 6 bases and J by 1 base, leaving 13 bases between them. Germline loops: CDR1 LNHDA, CDR2 SQIVND (reference sequence). The CDR3 sequence is CASSNTGQSNQPQHF. For the CDR3, the DNA is TGTGCCAGTAGCAACACTGGACAGAGCAATCAGCCCCAGCATTTT.

Concerning this clonotype itself: Germline is not matched at one junction end, which may reflect a read error. CDR3 residues: CASSYQAETGAFF. CDR3 in DNA: TGTGCCAGCAGTTACCAGGCAGAGACTGGAGCTTTCTTT. The genes are TRBV6-5 and TRBJ1-1; D unclear. CDR3 size: 13 residues. The V gene's germline CDR1 is MNHEY and CDR2 SVGAGI.

The table lists this clonotype with a few counts. The V gene is TRBV5-1, the J gene TRBJ1-1; 12 nucleotides line up with TRBD1. The CDR3 is 16 amino acids. Germline CDR1 is SGHRS and CDR2 is YFSETQ. J was trimmed by 3 bases and V by 3 bases; bases with no gene match: 6. Here the CDR3 DNA reads TGCGCCAGCAGCTACGGGGACAGGGGGCGGGACACTGAAGCTTTCTTT. Encoded protein: CASSYGDRGRDTEAFF.

Concerning this clonotype: One end of the junction is discordant with germline, which a read error may explain. The chain uses TRBV5-8 and TRBJ1-5; TRBD1 is a possible D gene (5 bases). The CDR3 runs 13 residues. Germline V gene lookup returns CDR1 SGHTS and CDR2 YDEGEE. The CDR3: CVSSLQGHQPQHF. Written as DNA, the CDR3 is TGTGTCAGCAGCCTGCAGGGCCATCAGCCCCAACATTTT.

V is TRBV28 and J is TRBJ1-1; no reliable D call. This CDR3 spans 13 amino acids. The germline V and J ends were trimmed by 6 bases and 2 bases, with 10 bases remaining between them. Germline assignment: CDR1 MDHEN and CDR2 SYDVKM. The CDR3 coding sequence is TGTGCCAGCAGGGGCCCGCAAAACACTGAAGCTTTCTTT. Residues: CASRGPQNTEAFF.

A few counts support this clonotype. The V call is TRBV29-1, the J call TRBJ2-4; D is undetermined. The DNA end lines up better with TRBJ2-7; the J call may be wrong. Germline-derived CDR1 and CDR2 are SQVTM and ANQGSEA. The CDR3 spans 12 residues. CDR3 region: CSVEDGVYEQYF. DNA of the CDR3: TGCAGCGTTGAAGATGGGGTTTACGAGCAGTACTTC.

On this clonotype: This clone may be a read error of a much larger clone one base away. The genes are TRBV9 and TRBJ2-3, with a possible D match to TRBD2 (7 bases). Germline CDR1 is SGDLS and CDR2 is YYNGEE. The CDR3 sequence is 17 residues long. DNA of the CDR3: TGTGCCAGCAGCCCGAGGAATGGCGGGGGCCGCACAGATGCGCAGTATTTT. As protein: CASSPRNGGGRTDAQYF.

This clonotype was seen a few times. The CDR3 protein is CASSAQGTAYGYTF. CDR3 in DNA: TGTGCCAGCAGCGCGCAAGGGACGGCCTATGGCTACACCTTC. The chain links TRBV7-2 to TRBJ1-2; tentative D call: TRBD1 (5 bases). Germline V lookup: CDR1 SGHTA, CDR2 FQGNSA. The CDR3 consists of 14 residues. Deletions cut 5 bases from V and 4 bases from J, with 14 bases between.

In this sample, this clonotype turned up a few times. V is TRBV9 and J is TRBJ2-1; TRBD2 agrees at 11 bases. Losses at the gene ends were 4 bases for V and 3 bases for J; bases not matched to a gene: 15. Looked up from germline, CDR1 is SGDLS and CDR2 is YYNGEE. The CDR3 is made up of 19 amino acids. The CDR3 reads CASSPRGSGGASVYNEQFF. The CDR3 coding sequence is TGTGCCAGCAGCCCCCGGGGTAGCGGGGGGGCCTCGGTCTACAATGAGCAGTTCTTC. Full variable domain (rest looked up from reference TRBV9 and TRBJ2-1): DSGVTQTPKHLITATGQRVTLRCSPRSGDLSVYWYQQSLDQGLQFLIQYYNGEERAKGNILERFSAQQFPDLHSELNLSSLELGDSALYFCASSPRGSGGASVYNEQFFGPGTRLTVL.